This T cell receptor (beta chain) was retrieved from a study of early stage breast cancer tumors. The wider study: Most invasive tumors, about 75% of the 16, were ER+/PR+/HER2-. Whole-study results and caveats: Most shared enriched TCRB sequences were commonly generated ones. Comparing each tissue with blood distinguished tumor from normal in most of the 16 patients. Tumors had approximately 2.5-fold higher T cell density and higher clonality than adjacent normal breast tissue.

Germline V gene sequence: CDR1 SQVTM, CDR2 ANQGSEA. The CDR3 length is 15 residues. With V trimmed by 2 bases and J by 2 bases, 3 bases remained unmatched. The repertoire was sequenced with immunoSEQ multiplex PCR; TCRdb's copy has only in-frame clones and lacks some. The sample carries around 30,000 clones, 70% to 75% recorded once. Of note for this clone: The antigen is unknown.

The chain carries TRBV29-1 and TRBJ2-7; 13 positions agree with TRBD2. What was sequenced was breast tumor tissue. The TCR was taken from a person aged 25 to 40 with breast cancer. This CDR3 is CSVETGTSGAYEQYF. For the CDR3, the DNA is TGCAGCGTTGAAACGGGGACTAGCGGGGCCTACGAGCAGTACTTC.